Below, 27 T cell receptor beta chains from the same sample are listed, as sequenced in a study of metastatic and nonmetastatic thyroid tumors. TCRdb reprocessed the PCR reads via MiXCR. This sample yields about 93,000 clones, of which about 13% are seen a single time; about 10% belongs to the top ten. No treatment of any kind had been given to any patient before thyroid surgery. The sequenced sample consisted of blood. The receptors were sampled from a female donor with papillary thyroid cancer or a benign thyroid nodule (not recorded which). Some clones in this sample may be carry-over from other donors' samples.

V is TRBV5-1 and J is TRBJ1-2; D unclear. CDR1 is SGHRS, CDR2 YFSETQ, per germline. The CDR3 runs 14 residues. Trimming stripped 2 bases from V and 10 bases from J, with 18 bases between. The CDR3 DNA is TGCGCCAGCAGCTTCAGGTACATGTCGAGTCTCTACACCTTC. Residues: CASSFRYMSSLYTF. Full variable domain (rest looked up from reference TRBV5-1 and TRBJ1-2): KAGVTQTPRYLIKTRGQQVTLSCSPISGHRSVSWYQQTPGQGLQFLFEYFSETQRNKGNFPGRFSGRQFSNSRSEMNVSTLELGDSALYLCASSFRYMSSLYTFGSGTRLTVV.

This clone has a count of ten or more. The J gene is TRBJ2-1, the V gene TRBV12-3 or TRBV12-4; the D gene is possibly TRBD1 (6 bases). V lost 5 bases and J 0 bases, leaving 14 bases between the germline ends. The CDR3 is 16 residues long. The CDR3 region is CASSRNVGGSYNEQFF. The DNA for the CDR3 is TGTGCCAGCAGTCGTAACGTAGGGGGCTCCTACAATGAGCAGTTCTTC.

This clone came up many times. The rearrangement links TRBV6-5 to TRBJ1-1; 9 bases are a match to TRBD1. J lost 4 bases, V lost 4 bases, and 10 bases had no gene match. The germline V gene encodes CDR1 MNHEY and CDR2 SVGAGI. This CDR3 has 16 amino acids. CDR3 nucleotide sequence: TGTGCCAGCAGTTCCTCTTGGACAGGGGTGCCCACTGAAGCTTTCTTT. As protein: CASSSSWTGVPTEAFF.

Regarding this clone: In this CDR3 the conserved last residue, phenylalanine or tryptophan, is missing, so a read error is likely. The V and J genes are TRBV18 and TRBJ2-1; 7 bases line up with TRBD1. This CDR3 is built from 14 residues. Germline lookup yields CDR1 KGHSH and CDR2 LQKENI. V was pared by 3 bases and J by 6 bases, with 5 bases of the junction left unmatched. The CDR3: CASSPSGTANEQFL. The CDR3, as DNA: TGTGCCAGCTCACCTTCCGGGACAGCCAATGAGCAGTTCCTC.

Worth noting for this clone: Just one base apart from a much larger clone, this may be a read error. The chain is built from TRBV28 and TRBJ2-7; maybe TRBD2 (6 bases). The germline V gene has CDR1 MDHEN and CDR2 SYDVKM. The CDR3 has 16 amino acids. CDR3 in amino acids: CVSTDGGAKRGYEQYF. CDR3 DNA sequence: TGTGTCAGCACCGACGGAGGGGCGAAAAGAGGCTACGAGCAGTACTTC.

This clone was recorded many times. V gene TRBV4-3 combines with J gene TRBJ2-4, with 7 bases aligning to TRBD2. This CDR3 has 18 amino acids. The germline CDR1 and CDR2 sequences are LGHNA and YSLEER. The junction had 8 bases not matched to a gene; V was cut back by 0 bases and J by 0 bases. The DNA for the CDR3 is TGCGCCAGCAGCCAAGATCAGCGGGGATCAATAGCCAAAAACATTCAGTACTTC. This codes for CASSQDQRGSIAKNIQYF.

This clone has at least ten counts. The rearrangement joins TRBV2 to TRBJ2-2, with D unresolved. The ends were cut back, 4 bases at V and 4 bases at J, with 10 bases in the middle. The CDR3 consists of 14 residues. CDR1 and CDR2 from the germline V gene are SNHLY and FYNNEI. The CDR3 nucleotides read TGTGCCAGCAGTGGTGTGGGATTCACCGGGGAGCTGTTTTTT. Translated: CASSGVGFTGELFF.

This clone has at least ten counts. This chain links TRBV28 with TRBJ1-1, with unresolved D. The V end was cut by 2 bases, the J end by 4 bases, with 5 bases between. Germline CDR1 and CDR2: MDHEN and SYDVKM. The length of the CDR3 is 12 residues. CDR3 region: CASSLSVTEAFF. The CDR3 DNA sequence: TGTGCCAGCAGTTTAAGTGTCACTGAAGCTTTCTTT.

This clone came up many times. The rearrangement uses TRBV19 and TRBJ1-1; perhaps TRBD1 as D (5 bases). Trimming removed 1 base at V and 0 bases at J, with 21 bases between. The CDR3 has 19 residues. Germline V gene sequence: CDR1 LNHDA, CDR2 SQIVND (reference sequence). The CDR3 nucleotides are TGTGCCAGTAGTATAGTGAGGTACGGGACTCAATCAATGAACACTGAAGCTTTCTTT. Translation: CASSIVRYGTQSMNTEAFF.

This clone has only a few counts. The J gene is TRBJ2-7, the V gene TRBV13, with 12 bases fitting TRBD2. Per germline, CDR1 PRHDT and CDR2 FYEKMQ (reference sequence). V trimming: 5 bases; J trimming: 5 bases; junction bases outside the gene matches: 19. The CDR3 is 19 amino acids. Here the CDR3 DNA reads TGTGCCAGCAGCAGCTCACTAGCGGGAGGCCCGCCTGGCCCCGACGAGCAGTACTTC. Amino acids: CASSSSLAGGPPGPDEQYF.

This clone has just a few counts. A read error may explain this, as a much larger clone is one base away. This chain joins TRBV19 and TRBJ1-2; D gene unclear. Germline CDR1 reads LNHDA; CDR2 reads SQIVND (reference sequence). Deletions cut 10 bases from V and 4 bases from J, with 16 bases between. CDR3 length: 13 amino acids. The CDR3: CAIRRGSTYGYTF. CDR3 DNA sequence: TGTGCCATCCGGCGGGGTTCGACCTATGGCTACACCTTC.

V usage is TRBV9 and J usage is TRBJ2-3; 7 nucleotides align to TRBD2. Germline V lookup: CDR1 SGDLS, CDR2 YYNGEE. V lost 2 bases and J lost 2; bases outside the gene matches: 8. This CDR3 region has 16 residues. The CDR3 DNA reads TGTGCCAGCAGCGTTTATGCGGGAGACGACACAGATACGCAGTATTTT. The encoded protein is CASSVYAGDDTDTQYF.

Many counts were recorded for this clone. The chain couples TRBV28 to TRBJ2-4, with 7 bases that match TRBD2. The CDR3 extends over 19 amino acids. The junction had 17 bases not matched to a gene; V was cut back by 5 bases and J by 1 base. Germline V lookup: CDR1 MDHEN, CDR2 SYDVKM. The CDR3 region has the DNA TGTGCCAGCAGTCCTTCCCCTGAGGCGGGAGAACTGGCCAAAAACATTCAGTACTTC. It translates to CASSPSPEAGELAKNIQYF.

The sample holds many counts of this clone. In DNA form, the CDR3 reads TGCAGTGCCGCCCCGGGGGTCAATAGGGCCCAGTACTTC. Translating gives CSAAPGVNRAQYF. The V and J genes are TRBV20-1 and TRBJ2-5, with a tentative D call TRBD2 (6 bases). Trimming pared 6 bases from V and 9 bases from J, leaving 20 bases between. Germline values: CDR1 DFQATT, CDR2 SNEGSKA (reference sequence). The CDR3 has 13 residues.

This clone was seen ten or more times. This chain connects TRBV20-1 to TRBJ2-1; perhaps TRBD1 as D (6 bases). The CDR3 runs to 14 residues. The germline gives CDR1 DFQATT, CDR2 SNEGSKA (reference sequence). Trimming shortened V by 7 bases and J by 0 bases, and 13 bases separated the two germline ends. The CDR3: CSVEGESSYNEQFF. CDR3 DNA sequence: TGCAGTGTTGAGGGGGAGAGCTCCTACAATGAGCAGTTCTTC.

CDR3 bases: TGTGCCAGCTCTCCTTGGGGGTGGACTCCATACGAGCAGTACTTC. Protein sequence: CASSPWGWTPYEQYF. V is TRBV27 and J is TRBJ2-7; D tentatively fits TRBD1 or TRBD2 (5 bases each). Trimming pared 8 bases from V and 4 bases from J, leaving 21 bases between. Germline values: CDR1 MNHEY, CDR2 SMNVEV (reference sequence). This CDR3 spans 15 amino acids.

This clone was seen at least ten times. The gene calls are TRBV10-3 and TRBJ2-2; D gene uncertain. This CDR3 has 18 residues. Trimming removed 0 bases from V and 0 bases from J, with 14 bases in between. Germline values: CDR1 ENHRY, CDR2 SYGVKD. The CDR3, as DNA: TGTGCCATCAGTGAGTCCCCCAAGGACCAGACGAACACCGGGGAGCTGTTTTTT. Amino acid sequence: CAISESPKDQTNTGELFF.

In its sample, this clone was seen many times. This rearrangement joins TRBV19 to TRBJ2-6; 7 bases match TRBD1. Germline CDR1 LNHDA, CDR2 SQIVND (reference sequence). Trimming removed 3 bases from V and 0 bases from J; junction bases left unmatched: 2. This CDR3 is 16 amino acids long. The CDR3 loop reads CASSIRQGSGANVLTF. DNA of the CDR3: TGTGCCAGTAGTATTCGACAGGGCTCTGGGGCCAACGTCCTGACTTTC.

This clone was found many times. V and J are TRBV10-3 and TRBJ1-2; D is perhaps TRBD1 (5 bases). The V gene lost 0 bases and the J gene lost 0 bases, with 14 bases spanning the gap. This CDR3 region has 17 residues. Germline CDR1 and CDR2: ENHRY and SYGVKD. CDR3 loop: CAISESLRGGTNYGYTF. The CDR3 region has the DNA TGTGCCATCAGTGAGTCTCTCCGCGGGGGAACTAACTATGGCTACACCTTC.

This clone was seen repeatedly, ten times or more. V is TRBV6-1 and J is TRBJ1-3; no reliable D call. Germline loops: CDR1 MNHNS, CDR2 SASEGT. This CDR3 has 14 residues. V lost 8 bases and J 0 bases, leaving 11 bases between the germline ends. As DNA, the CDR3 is TGTGCCAGCCTTACATACTCCTCTGGAAACACCATATATTTT. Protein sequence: CASLTYSSGNTIYF.

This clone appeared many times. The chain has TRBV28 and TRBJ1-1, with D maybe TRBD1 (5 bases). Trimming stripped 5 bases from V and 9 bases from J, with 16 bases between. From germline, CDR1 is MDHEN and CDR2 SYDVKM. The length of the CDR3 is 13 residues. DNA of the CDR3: TGTGCCAGCAGTCCGGCCGGGGCCTCGAAAGCTTTCTTT. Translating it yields CASSPAGASKAFF. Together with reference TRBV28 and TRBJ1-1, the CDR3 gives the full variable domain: DVKVTQSSRYLVKRTGEKVFLECVQDMDHENMFWYRQDPGLGLRLIYFSYDVKMKEKGDIPEGYSVSREKKERFSLILESASTNQTSMYLCASSPAGASKAFFGQGTRLTVV.

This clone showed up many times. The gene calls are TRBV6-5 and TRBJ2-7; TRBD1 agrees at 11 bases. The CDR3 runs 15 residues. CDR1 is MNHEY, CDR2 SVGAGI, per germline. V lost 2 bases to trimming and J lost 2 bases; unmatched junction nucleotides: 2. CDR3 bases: TGTGCCAGCAGTTACCGGGACAGGGGGACCTACGAGCAGTACTTC. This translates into CASSYRDRGTYEQYF.

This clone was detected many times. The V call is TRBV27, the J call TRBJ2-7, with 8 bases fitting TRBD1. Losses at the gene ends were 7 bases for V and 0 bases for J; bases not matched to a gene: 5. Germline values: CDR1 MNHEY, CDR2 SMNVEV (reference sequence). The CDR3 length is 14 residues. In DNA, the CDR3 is TGTGCCAGCAAACAGGGGGTGACCTCCTACGAGCAGTACTTC. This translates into CASKQGVTSYEQYF.

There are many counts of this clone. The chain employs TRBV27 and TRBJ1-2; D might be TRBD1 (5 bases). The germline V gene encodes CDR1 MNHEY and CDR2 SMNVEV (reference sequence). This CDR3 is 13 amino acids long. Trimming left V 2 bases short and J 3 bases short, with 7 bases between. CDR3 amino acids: CASSLGGDYGYTF. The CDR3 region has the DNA TGTGCCAGCAGTTTAGGGGGGGACTATGGCTACACCTTC.

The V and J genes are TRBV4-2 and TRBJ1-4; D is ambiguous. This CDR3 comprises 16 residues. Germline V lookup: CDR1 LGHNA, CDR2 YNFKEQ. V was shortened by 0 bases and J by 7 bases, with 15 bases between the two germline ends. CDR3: CASSQELQVMSEKLFF. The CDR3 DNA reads TGTGCCAGCAGCCAAGAGCTTCAGGTTATGAGTGAAAAACTGTTTTTT.

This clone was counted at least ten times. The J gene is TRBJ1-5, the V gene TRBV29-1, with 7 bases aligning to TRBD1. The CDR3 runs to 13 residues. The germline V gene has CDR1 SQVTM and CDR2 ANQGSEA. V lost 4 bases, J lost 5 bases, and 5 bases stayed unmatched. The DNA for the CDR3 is TGCAGCGTTGGGACAGGAATTTATCAGCCCCAGCATTTT. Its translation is CSVGTGIYQPQHF.

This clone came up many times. CDR3 amino acids: CASSLTGGSDTQYF. Written as DNA, the CDR3 is TGTGCCAGCAGCTTAACAGGGGGGTCAGATACGCAGTATTTT. The rearrangement uses TRBV7-3 and TRBJ2-3, with D possibly called TRBD1 or TRBD2 (6 bases each). This CDR3 contains 14 residues. The V end was cut by 0 bases, the J end by 4 bases, with 8 bases between. The germline CDR1 and CDR2 sequences are SGHTA and FQGTGA.